One sample yielded the 29 T cell receptor beta chains listed below, sequenced in a study of T cells after yellow fever vaccination. MiXCR, applied by TCRdb to the 5' RACE reads, yields one record per CDR3 protein. The sample consists of 300,000 or so distinct CDR3 sequences, 10% to 15% of them appearing once. The sequenced sample was CD4+ T cells sorted from PBMCs, obtained 45 days after the yellow fever booster vaccination. These receptors were taken from a man aged 25 to 40 who received the YFV17D yellow fever vaccine.

This clonotype was picked up a small number of times. The chain couples TRBV10-3 to TRBJ2-1; TRBD2 might be the D (6 bases). Trimming shortened V by 11 bases and J by 4 bases, and 21 bases separated the two germline ends. Germline V CDR1 and CDR2: ENHRY, SYGVKD. The CDR3 loop spans 15 amino acids. CDR3 sequence reads: CAVRPSSGDYNEQFF. DNA for the CDR3: TGTGCCGTGCGGCCGAGTAGCGGAGATTACAATGAGCAGTTCTTC.

This clonotype was counted ten times or more. This chain uses TRBV25-1 with TRBJ2-1; D not certain. This CDR3 comprises 11 residues. Germline lookup yields CDR1 MGHDK and CDR2 SYGVNS. Between the trimmed V and J ends, which lost 8 bases and 0 bases, there was a span of 2 bases. The CDR3 coding sequence is TGTGCCAGCCGCTCCTACAATGAGCAGTTCTTC. It specifies CASRSYNEQFF.

There are a few counts of this clonotype. The chain uses TRBV5-1 and TRBJ2-1; tentatively, D is TRBD1 (6 bases). The germline gives CDR1 SGHRS, CDR2 YFSETQ. The V and J ends lost 1 base and 6 bases respectively, with 11 bases between them. The CDR3 length is 14 residues. The CDR3 loop reads CASSLPSRGNEQFF. The DNA of the CDR3 is TGCGCCAGCAGCTTGCCCTCCAGGGGCAATGAGCAGTTCTTC.

This clonotype was observed a handful of times. The chain uses TRBV5-1 and TRBJ2-7, with 9 bases that match TRBD2. Trimming at V came to 3 bases and at J to 4 bases, leaving 17 bases not matched to a gene. Per the germline V gene, CDR1 is SGHRS and CDR2 is YFSETQ. CDR3 size: 18 residues. The CDR3 spells CASSWGTSGQGPPYEQYF. CDR3 in DNA: TGCGCCAGCAGCTGGGGTACTAGCGGGCAGGGCCCGCCTTACGAGCAGTACTTC.

This clonotype was seen a few times. The chain combines TRBV6-6 with TRBJ1-5, with D unclear. The CDR3 runs to 13 residues. The V gene lost 2 bases and the J gene lost 5 bases, with 7 bases spanning the gap. Germline V lookup: CDR1 MNHNY, CDR2 SVGAGI (reference sequence). DNA for the CDR3: TGTGCCAGCAGTTACACCGGAGATCAGCCCCAGCATTTT. Its translation: CASSYTGDQPQHF.

The chain links TRBV30 to TRBJ1-5; the D is unclear. This CDR3 region has 14 residues. The germline CDR1 and CDR2 sequences are GTSNPN and SVGIG (reference sequence). V shed 0 bases and J shed 2 bases, with 8 bases lying between them. In DNA, the CDR3 is TGTGCCTGGAGTGTGGGGAGGGGCAATCAGCCCCAGCATTTT. This encodes CAWSVGRGNQPQHF.

The chain is built from TRBV27 and TRBJ2-7; D is tentatively TRBD1 or TRBD2 (5 bases each). There are 13 residues in the CDR3. CDR1 and CDR2 from the germline V gene are MNHEY and SMNVEV (reference sequence). The germline V and J ends were trimmed by 3 bases and 7 bases, with 13 bases remaining between them. The CDR3, as DNA: TGTGCCAGCAGTTTGAGGGGAATGAGGGAGCAGTACTTC. Protein: CASSLRGMREQYF.

The table lists this clonotype with a few counts. The chain employs TRBV12-3 or TRBV12-4 and TRBJ2-5, with D possibly TRBD2 on 7 matching bases. The CDR3 has 16 amino acids. Trimming left V 5 bases short and J 4 bases short, with 20 bases between. This CDR3 is CASSPPGRGYSETQYF. The CDR3 DNA follows: TGTGCCAGCAGTCCACCAGGGAGGGGGTATTCAGAGACCCAGTACTTC.

This clonotype was recorded a few times. V is TRBV20-1 and J is TRBJ2-3; 7 positions agree with TRBD2. J gave up 2 bases and V 5 bases, and 7 bases lay outside the gene matches. Germline V gene sequence: CDR1 DFQATT, CDR2 SNEGSKA (reference sequence). This CDR3 region has 14 residues. In nucleotides, the CDR3 is TGCAGTGCTCAGCGGGACTCCAACACAGATACGCAGTATTTT. It specifies CSAQRDSNTDTQYF.

This clonotype was detected many times. This chain uses TRBV5-1 with TRBJ2-1; D ambiguous. V lost 0 bases, J lost 0 bases, and 4 bases lay in between. Germline V lookup: CDR1 SGHRS, CDR2 YFSETQ. The CDR3 consists of 14 residues. The CDR3 region is CASSLESSYNEQFF. In nucleotides, the CDR3 is TGCGCCAGCAGCTTGGAGAGCTCCTACAATGAGCAGTTCTTC.

This clonotype appeared many times. V is TRBV7-6 and J is TRBJ2-6, with D unclear. Germline V lookup: CDR1 SGHVS, CDR2 FNYEAQ. This CDR3 contains 15 residues. Trimming cost V 5 bases and J 1 base, with 9 bases left between them. The chain's CDR3 is CASSPRNSGANVLTF. Written as DNA, the CDR3 is TGTGCCAGCAGCCCAAGGAATTCTGGGGCCAACGTCCTGACTTTC.

This clonotype appeared many times. The V call is TRBV7-7, the J call TRBJ1-2, with 7 bases aligning to TRBD1. Trimming at V came to 4 bases and at J to 4 bases, leaving 6 bases not matched to a gene. The CDR3 is made up of 14 amino acids. Germline CDR1 reads SSHAT; CDR2 reads FNYEAQ (reference sequence). The CDR3 here is CASSSFDRAYGYTF. CDR3 nucleotides: TGTGCCAGCAGCTCCTTCGACAGGGCCTATGGCTACACCTTC.

This clonotype was counted only a few times. This chain joins TRBV7-9 and TRBJ1-6; D is perhaps TRBD1 (6 bases). The CDR3 totals 15 residues. The V and J ends lost 1 base and 11 bases respectively, with 15 bases between them. CDR1 is SEHNR and CDR2 is FQNEAQ in the germline V gene (reference sequence). CDR3: CASSLDGGAGTPLHF. In nucleotides, the CDR3 is TGTGCCAGCAGCTTAGATGGGGGCGCTGGGACACCCCTCCACTTT.

This clonotype was seen once. This sequence joins TRBV7-3 and TRBJ2-3; 7 positions agree with TRBD2. Germline V gives CDR1 SGHTA, CDR2 FQGTGA. The CDR3 covers 15 residues. The junction had 6 bases not matched to a gene; V was cut back by 1 base and J by 5 bases. For the CDR3, the DNA is TGTGCCAGCAGCTTAATGGCTAGCGGAAAAGATACGCAGTATTTT. Translated: CASSLMASGKDTQYF. The whole variable domain, filled in from reference TRBV7-3 and TRBJ2-3, reads GAGVSQTPSNKVTEKGKYVELRCDPISGHTALYWYRQSLGQGPEFLIYFQGTGAADDSGLPNDRFFAVRPEGSVSTLKIQRTERGDSAVYLCASSLMASGKDTQYFGPGTRLTVL.

A few counts support this clonotype. The gene calls are TRBV28 and TRBJ2-2; perhaps TRBD1 as D (5 bases). This CDR3 comprises 15 residues. Germline values: CDR1 MDHEN, CDR2 SYDVKM. The V end lost 11 bases, the J end lost 2 bases, and 18 bases lay between the germline ends. For the CDR3, the DNA is TGTGCCGTTCCCGGGTCACGGACAAACACCGGGGAGCTGTTTTTT. Translating it yields CAVPGSRTNTGELFF.

The rearrangement joins TRBV20-1 to TRBJ1-5; possibly TRBD1 for D (5 bases). This CDR3 comprises 13 residues. V was pared by 5 bases and J by 4 bases, with 12 bases between. Looked up from germline, CDR1 is DFQATT and CDR2 is SNEGSKA (reference sequence). CDR3 coding DNA: TGCAGTGCTTCGGGACCGATGAATCAGCCCCAGCATTTT. It encodes CSASGPMNQPQHF.

This clonotype showed up just a few times. This chain links TRBV20-1 with TRBJ2-1, with 10 bases identical to TRBD2. V was clipped by 3 bases and J by 9 bases; unmatched bases: 11. Looked up from germline, CDR1 is DFQATT and CDR2 is SNEGSKA (reference sequence). This CDR3 contains 15 residues. For the CDR3, the DNA is TGCAGTGCTAGCAGCGGGAGGGCCGTTTCGGGTGAGCAGTTCTTC. It is translated as CSASSGRAVSGEQFF.

V gene TRBV5-1 combines with J gene TRBJ2-1; possibly TRBD2 for D (5 bases). V dropped 4 bases and J dropped 9 bases, with 17 bases sitting between them. In germline, CDR1 is SGHRS, CDR2 YFSETQ. The CDR3 spans 14 residues. The CDR3 region is CASSAGSASTEQFF. The CDR3 bases are TGCGCCAGCAGCGCTGGGTCGGCTAGCACTGAGCAGTTCTTC.

In its sample, this clonotype was seen a few times. This CDR3 reads CASSWTGPTYEQYF. The CDR3, as DNA: TGTGCCAGCAGCTGGACAGGTCCCACCTACGAGCAGTACTTC. The chain has TRBV7-9 and TRBJ2-7, with 7 bases fitting TRBD1. The CDR3 has 14 residues. Germline CDR1 SEHNR, CDR2 FQNEAQ (reference sequence). V shed 4 bases, J shed 2 bases, and the junction held 5 bases outside the gene matches. Variable domain in full (rest from reference TRBV7-9 and TRBJ2-7): DTGVSQNPRHKITKRGQNVTFRCDPISEHNRLYWYRQTLGQGPEFLTYFQNEAQLEKSRLLSDRFSAERPKGSFSTLEIQRTEQGDSAMYLCASSWTGPTYEQYFGPGTRLTVT.

This clonotype was observed a few times. The chain combines TRBV7-9 with TRBJ2-1; 7 bases align to TRBD2. Germline V gene sequence: CDR1 SEHNR, CDR2 FQNEAQ (reference sequence). The CDR3 consists of 15 residues. Trimming cost V 2 bases and J 6 bases; bases outside gene matches: 7. The CDR3: CASSLSGGRRNEQFF. The CDR3 nucleotides read TGTGCCAGCAGCTTATCTGGCGGGAGACGCAATGAGCAGTTCTTC.

The gene calls are TRBV20-1 and TRBJ2-2; perhaps TRBD1 as D (5 bases). The CDR3 spans 14 residues. CDR1 and CDR2 from the germline V gene are DFQATT and SNEGSKA (reference sequence). V lost 6 bases, J lost 7 bases, and 18 bases lay in between. CDR3 nucleotide sequence: TGCAGTGCCTTATACTACCCCCAGGGCGGGGAGCTGTTTTTT. The encoded protein is CSALYYPQGGELFF.

This clonotype was detected only a few times. V is TRBV5-1 and J is TRBJ2-7; a possible D gene is TRBD2 (5 bases). Germline CDR1 is SGHRS and CDR2 is YFSETQ. The germline V and J ends were trimmed by 2 bases and 5 bases, with 11 bases remaining between them. The CDR3 is 13 amino acids. The CDR3 region has the DNA TGCGCCAGCAGCTTTTCTGAGGGAAACGAGCAGTACTTC. Residues: CASSFSEGNEQYF.

This clonotype occurred a few times. The chain links TRBV29-1 to TRBJ2-2; D gene unclear. The CDR3 is 12 residues long. Looked up from germline, CDR1 is SQVTM and CDR2 is ANQGSEA. V dropped 6 bases and J dropped 6 bases, with 11 bases sitting between them. CDR3 sequence: CSVFSWAGELFF. Here the CDR3 DNA reads TGCAGCGTCTTTAGTTGGGCCGGGGAGCTGTTTTTT.

The V and J genes are TRBV12-3 or TRBV12-4 and TRBJ2-3, with D possibly being TRBD2 (5 bases). CDR3 length: 17 residues. V was clipped by 0 bases and J by 1 base, with 14 bases between them. The CDR3, as DNA: TGTGCCAGCAGTTTAGCGCAGAGTAGCGCTGGCACAGATACGCAGTATTTT. Protein product: CASSLAQSSAGTDTQYF.

The sample holds a few counts of this clonotype. This chain joins TRBV20-1 and TRBJ2-1; 8 bases line up with TRBD2. Germline loops: CDR1 DFQATT, CDR2 SNEGSKA (reference sequence). This CDR3 comprises 15 residues. The junction had 11 bases not matched to a gene; V was cut back by 4 bases and J by 6 bases. The CDR3 DNA reads TGCAGTGCTATCGAGACTAGCGTCCAAGGCAATGAGCAGTTCTTC. Protein: CSAIETSVQGNEQFF.

This clonotype came up a few times. The chain is built from TRBV3-1 and TRBJ2-1; 9 bases line up with TRBD2. V was clipped by 3 bases and J by 9 bases; unmatched bases: 6. The CDR3 length is 14 residues. From germline, CDR1 is LGHDT and CDR2 YNNKEL (reference sequence). The CDR3 loop reads CASSQISGSIEQFF. CDR3 DNA: TGTGCCAGCAGCCAGATTAGCGGGAGCATTGAGCAGTTCTTC.

The chain has TRBV18 and TRBJ2-1, with 8 bases that match TRBD1. Germline values: CDR1 KGHSH, CDR2 LQKENI. The CDR3 sequence is 15 residues long. Unmatched junction bases numbered 5, after V lost 1 base and J lost 6 bases. CDR3: CASSPRGTGLNEQFF. Here the CDR3 DNA reads TGTGCCAGCTCACCACGGGGGACAGGACTCAATGAGCAGTTCTTC.

The rearrangement links TRBV6-2 or TRBV6-3 to TRBJ2-3, with TRBD2 identical over 7 bases. Germline V CDR1 and CDR2: MNHEY, SVGEGT. The length of the CDR3 is 15 residues. The V segment lost 5 bases and the J segment 7 bases; nucleotides outside the gene matches: 12. Here the CDR3 reads CASSEPSGTTNTQYF. The CDR3 coding sequence is TGTGCCAGCAGTGAGCCCTCCGGGACTACAAATACGCAGTATTTT.

The chain recombines TRBV20-1 with TRBJ2-2; TRBD1 or TRBD2 may be the D gene (5 bases each). The ends were cut back, 3 bases at V and 7 bases at J, with 15 bases in the middle. The length of the CDR3 is 14 residues. Germline V gives CDR1 DFQATT, CDR2 SNEGSKA (reference sequence). CDR3 residues: CSARGPLQDGELFF. The CDR3 DNA follows: TGCAGTGCTAGGGGACCACTTCAAGACGGGGAGCTGTTTTTT.